These 26 T cell receptor beta chains share one sample of origin, sequenced in a study of technical replicates of blood from a handful of donors. The assay was immunoSEQ multiplex PCR, and TCRdb's table has in-frame clones only and misses some. The sample records about 84,000 clones, approximately 97% being singletons. Sequencing was done on a sample of T cells isolated from PBMCs. The receptors stem from a human donor in good health.

The chain combines TRBV28 with TRBJ2-7, with 7 bases aligning to TRBD1. Germline CDR1 MDHEN, CDR2 SYDVKM. This CDR3 is 16 amino acids long. After removal of 1 base from V and 7 bases from J, the junction contained 13 bases not matched to a gene. CDR3 coding DNA: TGTGCCAGCAGTTTATACGATGCAAGGGGGCCGGGGGAGCAGTACTTC. Its translation: CASSLYDARGPGEQYF.

The V call is TRBV2, the J call TRBJ2-7; 7 nucleotides line up with TRBD2. The germline V gene has CDR1 SNHLY and CDR2 FYNNEI. The CDR3 extends over 14 amino acids. V was pared by 5 bases and J by 6 bases, with 10 bases of the junction left unmatched. CDR3 DNA: TGTGCCAGCAGTCCGGCGACAGCGGGACGCGAGCAGTACTTC. Amino acid sequence: CASSPATAGREQYF.

This clone was recorded once. The junction departs from the called germline gene at one end, perhaps through a read error. J is TRBJ2-3 and V is TRBV7-9; 13 bases align to TRBD2. CDR1 is SEHNR and CDR2 is FQNEAQ in the germline V gene (reference sequence). The CDR3 spans 18 residues. For the CDR3, the DNA is TGTGCCAGCAGCTCTTTGACTAGCGGGGGGCGGGGCACACATACGCAGTATTTT. This gives the protein CASSSLTSGGRGTHTQYF.

The chain uses TRBV10-2 and TRBJ2-3; D possibly corresponds to TRBD2 (7 bases). Germline V gives CDR1 WSHSY, CDR2 SAAADI. The CDR3 contains 15 residues. Trimming left V 3 bases short and J 6 bases short, with 16 bases between. This chain's CDR3 is CASSDRGGPVDTQYF. The DNA for the CDR3 is TGCGCCAGCAGTGATCGCGGGGGCCCTGTGGATACGCAGTATTTT.

J is TRBJ1-1 and V is TRBV11-3; 7 nucleotides align to TRBD1. CDR1 SGHNT and CDR2 YENEEA come from the germline V gene. The length of the CDR3 is 17 residues. After removal of 5 bases from V and 2 bases from J, the junction contained 14 bases not matched to a gene. This chain's CDR3 is CASSLHRLGQANTEAFF. CDR3 coding DNA: TGTGCCAGCAGCCTCCACCGGCTTGGACAGGCAAACACTGAAGCTTTCTTT.

The chain uses TRBV7-9 and TRBJ1-2; D may be TRBD1 (5 bases). V lost 1 base to trimming and J lost 4 bases, with 13 bases between them. Germline CDR1 and CDR2: SEHNR and FQNEAQ (reference sequence). This CDR3 region has 15 residues. The CDR3 region is CASSLESGWSYGYTF. The CDR3 region has the DNA TGTGCCAGCAGCTTAGAGTCAGGGTGGAGCTATGGCTACACCTTC.

The rearrangement uses TRBV11-2 and TRBJ1-5; 9 nucleotides match TRBD1. This CDR3 spans 14 amino acids. Germline V gives CDR1 SGHAT, CDR2 FQNNGV. V shed 3 bases, J shed 7 bases, and the junction held 4 bases outside the gene matches. Written as DNA, the CDR3 is TGTGCCAGCAGCTTGGGACAGGGCGACCAGCCCCAGCATTTT. It encodes CASSLGQGDQPQHF. Variable domain in full (rest from reference TRBV11-2 and TRBJ1-5): EAGVAQSPRYKIIEKRQSVAFWCNPISGHATLYWYQQILGQGPKLLIQFQNNGVVDDSQLPKDRFSAERLKGVDSTLKIQPAKLEDSAVYLCASSLGQGDQPQHFGDGTRLSIL.

The chain has TRBV28 and TRBJ2-7; 9 nucleotides agree with TRBD1. CDR3 length equals 15 residues. CDR1 and CDR2 (germline): MDHEN, SYDVKM. V was pared by 6 bases and J by 3 bases, with 9 bases of the junction left unmatched. The CDR3 region is CASRLGTGTLYEQYF. CDR3 bases: TGTGCCAGCAGGCTCGGGACAGGGACCCTCTACGAGCAGTACTTC.

This chain uses TRBV11-3 with TRBJ2-7; tentative D call: TRBD1 (5 bases). V shed 4 bases and J shed 2 bases, with 12 bases lying between them. Germline V gene lookup returns CDR1 SGHNT and CDR2 YENEEA. The CDR3 has 14 residues. The CDR3 DNA reads TGTGCCAGCAGCTCCTCCAGGGAAACCTACGAGCAGTACTTC. Amino acids: CASSSSRETYEQYF.

V is TRBV5-1 and J is TRBJ2-1, with 12 bases identical to TRBD2. V was pared by 4 bases and J by 5 bases, with 7 bases of the junction left unmatched. The V gene's germline CDR1 is SGHRS and CDR2 YFSETQ. The CDR3 totals 16 residues. The CDR3 DNA is TGCGCCAGCAGCGTGACTAGCGGGAGTATTGACAATGAGCAGTTCTTC. This encodes CASSVTSGSIDNEQFF.

The gene calls are TRBV4-2 and TRBJ2-1, with 7 bases matching TRBD2. V gave up 0 bases and J gave up 4 bases; unmatched junction bases: 3. Germline CDR1 and CDR2: LGHNA and YNFKEQ. This CDR3 region has 15 residues. The CDR3 DNA follows: TGTGCCAGCAGCCAAGAGGGAGGGCATTACAATGAGCAGTTCTTC. Translated: CASSQEGGHYNEQFF.

Worth noting for this clone: This sample includes further DNA sequences coding for the same CDR3. The chain couples TRBV19 to TRBJ1-5; D is unresolved. Trimming took off 3 bases at V and 4 bases at J, with 7 bases between the two ends. The length of the CDR3 is 13 residues. CDR1 is LNHDA and CDR2 is SQIVND in the germline V gene (reference sequence). The CDR3 nucleotides are TGTGCCAGTAGTATCGCGGGAAATCAGCCCCAGCATTTT. Protein product: CASSIAGNQPQHF.

The chain uses TRBV28 and TRBJ2-3; possible D gene TRBD1, 6 bases. This CDR3 is 13 amino acids long. Germline CDR1 is MDHEN and CDR2 is SYDVKM. The V and J ends lost 5 bases and 4 bases respectively, with 10 bases between them. Written as DNA, the CDR3 is TGTGCCAGCAGTACCTACAGGGCAGATACGCAGTATTTT. Translated: CASSTYRADTQYF.

This chain links TRBV4-1 with TRBJ1-2; no definite D call. V gave up 3 bases and J gave up 14 bases, with 19 bases separating them. Germline CDR1 and CDR2: MGHRA and YSYEKL. The CDR3 contains 13 residues. CDR3 amino acids: CASSHTSRSTGTF. CDR3 in DNA: TGCGCCAGCAGCCATACATCCCGCTCGACTGGGACCTTC.

V is TRBV9 and J is TRBJ2-3, with 11 bases fitting TRBD2. The CDR3 length is 15 residues. V trimming: 7 bases; J trimming: 2 bases; junction bases outside the gene matches: 6. Germline V gene data show CDR1 as SGDLS and CDR2 as YYNGEE. As DNA, the CDR3 is TGTGCCAGCGGATCTAGCGGGAGGTCCACAGATACGCAGTATTTT. This translates into CASGSSGRSTDTQYF. Using reference TRBV9 and TRBJ2-3 for the parts outside the CDR3, the full variable domain is DSGVTQTPKHLITATGQRVTLRCSPRSGDLSVYWYQQSLDQGLQFLIQYYNGEERAKGNILERFSAQQFPDLHSELNLSSLELGDSALYFCASGSSGRSTDTQYFGPGTRLTVL.

In nucleotides, the CDR3 is TGTGCCAGCAGTTACGCAGAAGGGGTGGGCGAGACCCAGTACTTC. Residues: CASSYAEGVGETQYF. This chain joins TRBV6-6 and TRBJ2-5, with D perhaps matching TRBD1 (5 bases). Germline V gene data show CDR1 as MNHNY and CDR2 as SVGAGI (reference sequence). The CDR3 runs to 15 residues. V lost 2 bases to trimming and J lost 5 bases, with 15 bases between them.

CDR3 nucleotides: TGTGCCAGCAGCTTAGGATCTTCCGGTGAAGCTTTCTTT. Amino acid sequence: CASSLGSSGEAFF. The chain carries TRBV7-8 and TRBJ1-1; D unclear. The germline gives CDR1 SGHVS, CDR2 FQNEAQ. CDR3 size: 13 residues. Trimming removed 1 base at V and 7 bases at J, with 10 bases between.

This sequence joins TRBV5-1 and TRBJ2-7; weak D call: TRBD1 (6 bases). The CDR3 covers 14 residues. V was trimmed by 2 bases and J by 2 bases, leaving 11 bases between them. CDR1 and CDR2 (germline): SGHRS, YFSETQ. CDR3 sequence (DNA): TGCGCCAGCAGCTTAGGACAGCTACCCTACGAGCAGTACTTC. This codes for CASSLGQLPYEQYF.

V gene TRBV27 combines with J gene TRBJ2-1, with 7 bases lining up with TRBD1. The length of the CDR3 is 15 residues. Germline-derived CDR1 and CDR2 are MNHEY and SMNVEV (reference sequence). Trimming took 7 bases from V and 1 from J; bases not matched to a gene: 7. The CDR3 sequence: CASTRDSQSYNEQFF. The CDR3 nucleotides read TGTGCCAGCACCAGGGACAGTCAGTCCTACAATGAGCAGTTCTTC.

This chain connects TRBV28 to TRBJ2-5; 9 positions agree with TRBD2. The CDR3 totals 14 residues. V lost 4 bases, J lost 5 bases, and 5 bases stayed unmatched. Germline CDR1 reads MDHEN; CDR2 reads SYDVKM. The chain's CDR3 is CASSWGLAAETQYF. The CDR3 region has the DNA TGTGCCAGCAGTTGGGGACTAGCTGCCGAGACCCAGTACTTC.

The rearrangement joins TRBV7-6 to TRBJ2-2, with D unresolved. Per germline, CDR1 SGHVS and CDR2 FNYEAQ. The CDR3 has 13 residues. Trimming cost V 2 bases and J 7 bases, with 8 bases left between them. For the CDR3, the DNA is TGTGCCAGCAGCTTAATGGGCGACGGGGAGCTGTTTTTT. Translated, it gives CASSLMGDGELFF.

The rearrangement links TRBV2 to TRBJ1-3; D gene ambiguous. CDR1 and CDR2 from the germline V gene are SNHLY and FYNNEI. The CDR3 totals 12 residues. V shed 4 bases and J shed 7 bases, with 8 bases lying between them. This CDR3 reads CASSAAGNTIYF. CDR3 DNA: TGTGCCAGCAGTGCCGCGGGGAACACCATATATTTT.

CDR3 protein: CASSASGTYNEQFF. The CDR3 nucleotides read TGTGCCAGTAGCGCTAGCGGGACCTACAATGAGCAGTTCTTC. The rearrangement uses TRBV19 and TRBJ2-1; TRBD2 matches at 9 bases. With V trimmed by 6 bases and J by 2 bases, 2 bases remained unmatched. CDR1 and CDR2 from the germline V gene are LNHDA and SQIVND (reference sequence). There are 14 residues in the CDR3.

V gene TRBV4-1 combines with J gene TRBJ1-1; 7 bases are a match to TRBD1. There are 16 residues in the CDR3. The V gene's germline CDR1 is MGHRA and CDR2 YSYEKL. The V segment lost 3 bases and the J segment 2 bases; nucleotides outside the gene matches: 9. CDR3 amino acids: CASSQPTGDSNTEAFF. The CDR3 DNA reads TGCGCCAGCAGCCAGCCCACAGGGGATAGTAACACTGAAGCTTTCTTT.

The chain couples TRBV28 to TRBJ2-3; no clear D. Looked up from germline, CDR1 is MDHEN and CDR2 is SYDVKM. V gave up 2 bases and J gave up 11 bases, with 8 bases separating them. The CDR3 length is 11 residues. The CDR3 coding sequence is TGTGCCAGCAGTTTAACACGCTTGCAGTATTTT. Translated, it gives CASSLTRLQYF.

The rearrangement uses TRBV2 and TRBJ2-1; D is perhaps TRBD2 (6 bases). The ends were cut back, 4 bases at V and 1 base at J, with 11 bases in the middle. The germline V gene has CDR1 SNHLY and CDR2 FYNNEI. The CDR3 runs 15 residues. The chain's CDR3 is CASSGEGGSYNEQFF. The CDR3 DNA follows: TGTGCCAGCAGTGGCGAGGGAGGATCCTACAATGAGCAGTTCTTC.